Reported below is one T cell receptor (beta chain). These data come from a study of blood T cell repertoires in COVID-19. Across the whole study: PBMCs, B-cell-depleted T cells, or T cells provided the cDNA or gDNA that made up the material.

Those enrolled, adults aged roughly 18 to 89 years, came from 24 US areas. Some clones are missing from TCRdb's copy, which holds only in-frame ones; the method was immunoSEQ multiplex PCR. The data show 310,000 or so clones, roughly 90% seen once. The sequencing input was PBMCs or T cells enriched from blood (not recorded which). The TCR sequence derives from a woman between 18 and 30 years old with acute COVID-19.

This CDR3 is CASSFLAGGHEQYF. The CDR3 bases are TGTGCCAGCAGTTTCCTAGCGGGAGGCCACGAGCAGTACTTC. V usage is TRBV28 and J usage is TRBJ2-7; 11 positions agree with TRBD2. This CDR3 is 14 amino acids long. J gave up 5 bases and V 3 bases, and 3 bases lay outside the gene matches. Germline lookup yields CDR1 MDHEN and CDR2 SYDVKM.